Below, 27 T cell receptor beta chains from the same sample are listed, as sequenced in a study of T cell repertoires in cytomegalovirus infection (dated by TCRdb to the late 2010s). Sequencing instrument: Illumina HiSeq 1500. TCRdb applied fastp at Q25 and MiXCR to the public reads, then kept only in-frame beta chains. Rows are combined by CDR3 protein, so each entry shows the most common genes and DNA. Across this sample there are approximately 120,000 distinct CDR3 sequences, with about 28% seen only once. The ten biggest clones cover 80% to 90% of the sample. Their antigens remain unidentified. The treatment or condition label here, explained by the study, means: in vitro stimulation with specific CMV peptide epitopes to enrich CMV-specific T cells. The sample consisted of CD8+ T cells from cultured PBMCs, taken from culture after CMV antigen stimulation. These receptors all stem from a human donor in good health (CMV status not recorded). Some clones in this sample may be carry-over from other donors' samples.

The V and J genes are TRBV2 and TRBJ2-1; 8 bases align to TRBD2. This CDR3 contains 15 residues. CDR1 is SNHLY, CDR2 FYNNEI, per germline. V lost 2 bases to trimming and J lost 3 bases; unmatched junction nucleotides: 3. This CDR3 reads CASSETAGDYNEQFF. CDR3 nucleotide sequence: TGTGCCAGCAGTGAAACAGCGGGGGACTACAATGAGCAGTTCTTC.

The V and J genes are TRBV5-1 and TRBJ1-1, with D possibly being TRBD1 (6 bases). V dropped 4 bases and J dropped 3 bases, with 19 bases sitting between them. The CDR3 loop spans 16 amino acids. Per the germline V gene, CDR1 is SGHRS and CDR2 is YFSETQ. CDR3 loop: CASSQKVGTSDTEAFF. CDR3 in DNA: TGCGCCAGCAGCCAAAAGGTCGGGACATCGGACACTGAAGCTTTCTTT.

This clonotype appeared many times. The gene calls are TRBV7-8 and TRBJ1-1; the D gene is possibly TRBD1 (5 bases). Germline-derived CDR1 and CDR2 are SGHVS and FQNEAQ. Trimming took off 6 bases at V and 3 bases at J, with 26 bases between the two ends. The CDR3 runs 18 residues. The CDR3 DNA reads TGTGCCAGCAGTGTCGAGGGGCTCCAGAGAAAGAGGGACACTGAAGCTTTCTTT. Amino acids: CASSVEGLQRKRDTEAFF.

This clonotype was counted a few times. This rearrangement joins TRBV19 to TRBJ2-1; 14 nucleotides match TRBD2. Germline CDR1 and CDR2: LNHDA and SQIVND (reference sequence). CDR3 length: 16 amino acids. With 5 bases clipped from V and 6 bases from J, the junction kept 6 bases outside the gene matches. CDR3 in amino acids: CASSVTSGGALNEQFF. CDR3 DNA: TGTGCCAGTAGTGTGACTAGCGGGGGGGCCCTCAATGAGCAGTTCTTC. The variable domain in full, completed from reference TRBV19 and TRBJ2-1, reads DGGITQSPKYLFRKEGQNVTLSCEQNLNHDAMYWYRQDPGQGLRLIYYSQIVNDFQKGDIAEGYSVSREKKESFPLTVTSAQKNPTAFYLCASSVTSGGALNEQFFGPGTRLTVL.

The chain links TRBV6-6 to TRBJ2-7; possible D gene TRBD2, 5 bases. Looked up from germline, CDR1 is MNHNY and CDR2 is SVGAGI (reference sequence). The germline V and J ends were trimmed by 6 bases and 2 bases, with 8 bases remaining between them. This CDR3 region has 12 residues. This CDR3 is CASSGLAYEQYF. The DNA of the CDR3 is TGTGCCAGCAGCGGACTCGCCTACGAGCAGTACTTC.

J is TRBJ1-1 and V is TRBV19; no clear D gene. Trimming stripped 2 bases from V and 6 bases from J, with 7 bases between. The CDR3 is 12 amino acids. Germline V gene sequence: CDR1 LNHDA, CDR2 SQIVND (reference sequence). The CDR3 coding sequence is TGTGCCAGTAGTATACCCAGCCCTGAAGCTTTCTTT. This translates into CASSIPSPEAFF.

This clonotype was detected only once. The chain is built from TRBV7-9 and TRBJ2-3; unclear D gene. V lost 4 bases to trimming and J lost 6 bases, with 11 bases between them. The CDR3 contains 13 residues. Germline CDR1 and CDR2: SEHNR and FQNEAQ (reference sequence). In DNA form, the CDR3 reads TGTGCCAGCAGCTCAGGTGCTCAGGATACGCAGTATTTT. Its protein is CASSSGAQDTQYF.

V is TRBV30 and J is TRBJ1-5; 7 nucleotides match TRBD1. After removal of 2 bases from V and 3 bases from J, the junction contained 7 bases not matched to a gene. CDR1 is GTSNPN, CDR2 SVGIG, per germline (reference sequence). The CDR3 extends over 15 amino acids. CDR3 in amino acids: CAWSPQGGLNQPQHF. The CDR3 nucleotides are TGTGCCTGGAGTCCCCAGGGGGGACTCAATCAGCCCCAGCATTTT.

The chain joins TRBV25-1 to TRBJ1-2; possibly TRBD1 for D (6 bases). The CDR3 totals 14 residues. Germline lookup yields CDR1 MGHDK and CDR2 SYGVNS. V was cut by 5 bases and J by 4 bases, with 14 bases left in between. As DNA, the CDR3 is TGTGCCAGCAGTCTAACAGGGAATTTCTATGGCTACACCTTC. It yields the protein CASSLTGNFYGYTF.

This clonotype was picked up a small number of times. This sequence joins TRBV4-1 and TRBJ2-3; a possible D gene is TRBD1 (5 bases). Trimming stripped 0 bases from V and 1 base from J, with 14 bases between. CDR3 length: 17 amino acids. The germline CDR1 and CDR2 sequences are MGHRA and YSYEKL. DNA for the CDR3: TGCGCCAGCAGCCAAGATATGGCGCAGGGTCGCACAGATACGCAGTATTTT. Amino acid sequence: CASSQDMAQGRTDTQYF.

This clonotype appeared a few times. The chain combines TRBV6-5 with TRBJ2-5; D is uncertain. V was clipped by 0 bases and J by 5 bases, with 10 bases between them. There are 14 residues in the CDR3. CDR1 is MNHEY, CDR2 SVGAGI, per germline. CDR3 nucleotide sequence: TGTGCCAGCAGTTACTCGCGCAGGCGGGAGACCCAGTACTTC. It encodes CASSYSRRRETQYF.

The chain couples TRBV28 to TRBJ1-2; D is undetermined. This CDR3 is built from 15 residues. Germline loops: CDR1 MDHEN, CDR2 SYDVKM. Trimming took off 3 bases at V and 4 bases at J, with 15 bases between the two ends. The CDR3 DNA reads as TGTGCCAGCAGTTTTTTCAGTACCGAAAGCTATGGCTACACCTTC. It yields the protein CASSFFSTESYGYTF.

The V call is TRBV28, the J call TRBJ1-2; D gene uncertain. The CDR3 has 13 residues. Trimming removed 3 bases at V and 3 bases at J, with 8 bases between. CDR1 is MDHEN and CDR2 is SYDVKM in the germline V gene. The CDR3, as DNA: TGTGCCAGCAGTTTCAGGACTCACTATGGCTACACCTTC. Translating gives CASSFRTHYGYTF.

This clonotype was found a few times. CDR3 amino acids: CASSLVGLDTEAFF. The CDR3 nucleotides read TGTGCCAGCAGCTTGGTGGGGTTGGACACTGAAGCTTTCTTT. The V and J genes are TRBV7-8 and TRBJ1-1; no firm D call. This CDR3 has 14 residues. Trimming left V 3 bases short and J 3 bases short, with 11 bases between. The V gene's germline CDR1 is SGHVS and CDR2 FQNEAQ.

The table lists this clonotype with a few counts. The V call is TRBV10-3, the J call TRBJ2-3; D ambiguous. This CDR3 contains 16 residues. V dropped 3 bases and J dropped 4 bases, with 17 bases sitting between them. Per germline, CDR1 ENHRY and CDR2 SYGVKD. CDR3: CAISDRTPGYPDTQYF. The CDR3, as DNA: TGTGCCATCAGTGATAGGACCCCTGGGTACCCAGATACGCAGTATTTT.

The chain couples TRBV7-9 to TRBJ2-7; D uncertain. Trimming shortened V by 3 bases and J by 1 base, and 7 bases separated the two germline ends. CDR3 size: 13 residues. CDR1 SEHNR and CDR2 FQNEAQ come from the germline V gene (reference sequence). DNA for the CDR3: TGTGCCAGCAGCTTTGCCGATTCCTACGAGCAGTACTTC. Its translation is CASSFADSYEQYF.

The table lists this clonotype with many counts. The chain recombines TRBV7-2 with TRBJ1-2; D unresolved. The V end lost 1 base, the J end lost 8 bases, and 11 bases lay between the germline ends. CDR3 length: 13 residues. Germline lookup yields CDR1 SGHTA and CDR2 FQGNSA. Here the CDR3 reads CASSLEWQVGYTF. The DNA for the CDR3 is TGTGCCAGCAGCTTAGAATGGCAGGTGGGCTACACCTTC.

The genes are TRBV5-5 and TRBJ1-6; D might be TRBD1 (6 bases). Germline V gene lookup returns CDR1 SGHKS and CDR2 YYEKEE (reference sequence). V lost 0 bases, J lost 7 bases, and 23 bases lay in between. The CDR3 is 19 amino acids. This CDR3 is CASSLVPYGGRLSNSPLHF. CDR3 in DNA: TGTGCCAGCAGCTTGGTGCCCTACGGGGGGCGTCTATCGAATTCACCCCTCCACTTT.

V gene TRBV7-9 combines with J gene TRBJ2-7; TRBD2 matches 8 bases. Germline assignment: CDR1 SEHNR and CDR2 FQNEAQ (reference sequence). The CDR3 extends over 14 amino acids. J was trimmed by 4 bases and V by 1 base; bases with no gene match: 3. CDR3 DNA sequence: TGTGCCAGCAGCTTAGATGGCGGGGGGTACGAGCAGTACTTC. Translation: CASSLDGGGYEQYF. The full variable domain, its missing parts supplied by reference TRBV7-9 and TRBJ2-7, is DTGVSQNPRHKITKRGQNVTFRCDPISEHNRLYWYRQTLGQGPEFLTYFQNEAQLEKSRLLSDRFSAERPKGSFSTLEIQRTEQGDSAMYLCASSLDGGGYEQYFGPGTRLTVT.

Many counts were recorded for this clonotype. The rearrangement uses TRBV6-6 and TRBJ2-7; weak D call: TRBD2 (6 bases). The CDR3 contains 15 residues. The V and J ends lost 5 bases and 2 bases respectively, with 16 bases between them. CDR1 is MNHNY and CDR2 is SVGAGI in the germline V gene (reference sequence). The CDR3 spells CASSPGHGGTYEQYF. The CDR3 nucleotides are TGTGCCAGCAGTCCCGGCCACGGGGGAACCTACGAGCAGTACTTC.

The rearrangement links TRBV23-1 to TRBJ2-7; tentative D call: TRBD2 (6 bases). TRBV23-1 is an open reading frame, and its role is uncertain. CDR3 length: 13 amino acids. Trimming cost V 7 bases and J 6 bases, with 16 bases left between them. The CDR3 sequence is CASKARGPFEQYF. The CDR3 nucleotides are TGCGCCAGCAAAGCGCGGGGACCCTTCGAGCAGTACTTC.

The DNA of the CDR3 is TGTGCCAGCAGCTTAGTCCAGGGGGCTCGGTATGGCTACACCTTC. This translates into CASSLVQGARYGYTF. V gene TRBV13 combines with J gene TRBJ1-2; 8 bases fit TRBD1. Germline trimming cut 1 base from V and 5 bases from J; bases unmatched to any gene: 6. The CDR3 consists of 15 residues. Per the germline V gene, CDR1 is PRHDT and CDR2 is FYEKMQ (reference sequence).

This clonotype has a handful of counts. The chain has TRBV28 and TRBJ1-2; 8 nucleotides line up with TRBD1. From germline, CDR1 is MDHEN and CDR2 SYDVKM. V lost 0 bases, J lost 4 bases, and 4 bases stayed unmatched. The CDR3 is 15 amino acids. CDR3 nucleotides: TGTGCCAGCAGTTTATGGGGACAGGTCGTCTATGGCTACACCTTC. As protein: CASSLWGQVVYGYTF.

J is TRBJ2-7 and V is TRBV5-1, with D possibly being TRBD1 (6 bases). Germline CDR1 and CDR2: SGHRS and YFSETQ. The CDR3 is 14 residues long. Trimming left V 0 bases short and J 3 bases short, with 10 bases between. CDR3 in DNA: TGCGCCAGCAGCTTGGATTTAGGGGGCTACGAGCAGTACTTC. It yields the protein CASSLDLGGYEQYF.

A few counts support this clonotype. The genes are TRBV12-3 or TRBV12-4 and TRBJ2-5; 8 bases map to TRBD2. The junction had 7 bases not matched to a gene; V was cut back by 6 bases and J by 4 bases. This CDR3 is 14 amino acids long. The CDR3 DNA reads TGTGCCAGCAGGGATACTAGCGGTCGAGAGACCCAGTACTTC. This gives the protein CASRDTSGRETQYF.

The chain links TRBV5-5 to TRBJ1-1; a weak D match, TRBD1 (5 bases). The CDR3 covers 16 residues. The germline CDR1 and CDR2 sequences are SGHKS and YYEKEE (reference sequence). Trimming shortened V by 1 base and J by 0 bases, and 13 bases separated the two germline ends. CDR3 sequence: CASSLRDRYMNTEAFF. CDR3 DNA sequence: TGTGCCAGCAGCTTGAGGGACCGATACATGAACACTGAAGCTTTCTTT. The full variable domain, in which reference TRBV5-5 and TRBJ1-1 provide the parts outside the CDR3, is DAGVTQSPTHLIKTRGQQVTLRCSPISGHKSVSWYQQVLGQGPQFIFQYYEKEERGRGNFPDRFSARQFPNYSSELNVNALLLGDSALYLCASSLRDRYMNTEAFFGQGTRLTVV.

The chain joins TRBV19 to TRBJ1-2; D is unresolved. Per germline, CDR1 LNHDA and CDR2 SQIVND (reference sequence). With 3 bases removed from V and 2 bases from J, the gap between germline ends came to 13 bases. The CDR3 totals 15 residues. This CDR3 is CASSISNSANYGYTF. CDR3 sequence (DNA): TGTGCCAGTAGTATTTCGAACAGCGCGAACTATGGCTACACCTTC.